This T cell receptor beta chain came from a study of shared clonotypes between healthy human individuals. V shed 0 bases, J shed 8 bases, and the junction held 3 bases outside the gene matches. The CDR3 covers 14 residues. Germline V gene sequence: CDR1 SGDLS, CDR2 YYNGEE. The DNA input per sorted-subset replicate PCR was around 200 ng, corresponding to 28,000 or so T cell genomes. In the authors' workflow: Junction-only immunoSEQ data arrived without quality scores, meaning filtering differed. Sequenced by immunoSEQ multiplex PCR; TCRdb stores in-frame clones only, minus some. V and J calls and clone size are copied from that table; D and trimming were computed from the DNA. This table has millions of clones, 85% to 95% appearing once. Adults of Caucasian background living in Nashville, Tennessee made up all donors.

Sequences were obtained from naive CD4+ T cells from PBMCs. As to subset: CD45RA+ positively selected. The genes are TRBV9 and TRBJ2-1; TRBD1 agrees at 9 bases. The TCR was taken from a man younger than 35 in good health. Some clones in this sample may be carry-over from other donors' samples. The CDR3 reads CASSVDRGQDEQFF. The CDR3 DNA follows: TGTGCCAGCAGCGTAGACAGGGGGCAGGATGAGCAGTTCTTC.